This entry lists 26 T cell receptor beta chains sequenced from one sample in a study of cytomegalovirus exposure and HLA in healthy donors. The PCR made use of 60 Vbeta and 13 Jbeta primers. Using immunoSEQ multiplex PCR, the repertoire was profiled, and TCRdb retains in-frame clones only, with some absent. The profile shows 150,000 or so clones, 65% to 80% of them singletons. Specimen: PBMCs. The receptor source for this set is a woman in her thirties or forties in good health and CMV-seropositive.

The V call is TRBV7-2, the J call TRBJ2-7; D perhaps matches TRBD1 (6 bases). CDR1 is SGHTA and CDR2 is FQGNSA in the germline V gene. This CDR3 comprises 14 residues. Trimming took 8 bases from V and 9 from J, leaving 23 bases between them. The CDR3 DNA is TGTGCCAGCGGGATGACAGGAGCTTTTATACGGCAGTACTTC. This codes for CASGMTGAFIRQYF.

The chain links TRBV9 to TRBJ2-5, with D maybe TRBD1 (5 bases). The ends were cut back, 0 bases at V and 5 bases at J, with 11 bases in the middle. The germline CDR1 and CDR2 sequences are SGDLS and YYNGEE. The CDR3 length is 14 residues. The CDR3 region has the DNA TGTGCCAGCAGCGTAGAGATCAGGGCGGAGACCCAGTACTTC. The encoded protein is CASSVEIRAETQYF.

V usage is TRBV5-6 and J usage is TRBJ1-5; 9 nucleotides match TRBD1. The germline CDR1 and CDR2 sequences are SGHDT and YYEEEE. V gave up 7 bases and J gave up 5 bases; unmatched junction bases: 7. CDR3 length: 14 residues. The CDR3 DNA is TGTGCCAGCCGCCGGACAGGGGCGGATCAGCCCCAGCATTTT. This translates into CASRRTGADQPQHF.

V gene TRBV7-2 combines with J gene TRBJ1-1, with D possibly being TRBD1 (6 bases). Looked up from germline, CDR1 is SGHTA and CDR2 is FQGNSA. This CDR3 is 15 amino acids long. Written as DNA, the CDR3 is TGTGCTTGCCTAAGAACAGGGAATAAGAACACTGAAGCTTTCTTT. Translation gives CACLRTGNKNTEAFF.

This rearrangement joins TRBV6-4 to TRBJ2-3, with 8 nucleotides matching TRBD2. CDR1 is MRHNA, CDR2 SNTAGT, per germline. The V segment lost 4 bases and the J segment 2 bases; nucleotides outside the gene matches: 8. The CDR3 is made up of 16 amino acids. CDR3 sequence reads: CASSALPAGATDTQYF. In nucleotides, the CDR3 is TGTGCCAGCAGTGCCTTACCAGCGGGGGCCACAGATACGCAGTATTTT.

This chain's CDR3 is CASNDGGTTEAFF. The DNA for the CDR3 is TGTGCCAGTAATGATGGGGGGACCACTGAAGCTTTCTTT. The rearrangement uses TRBV19 and TRBJ1-1; perhaps TRBD1 as D (5 bases). Germline CDR1 reads LNHDA; CDR2 reads SQIVND (reference sequence). Trimming removed 7 bases at V and 4 bases at J, with 13 bases between. The CDR3 spans 13 residues.

The chain recombines TRBV19 with TRBJ1-1; D is possibly TRBD1 (5 bases). V lost 6 bases and J lost 1, with 9 bases in between. In germline, CDR1 is LNHDA, CDR2 SQIVND (reference sequence). CDR3 length: 13 amino acids. The CDR3 here is CASRAGRNTEAFF. CDR3 DNA sequence: TGTGCCAGTAGGGCGGGGCGGAACACTGAAGCTTTCTTT.

V gene TRBV28 combines with J gene TRBJ2-3; 9 bases align to TRBD2. There are 15 residues in the CDR3. Unmatched junction bases numbered 15, after V lost 11 bases and J lost 6 bases. Germline CDR1 is MDHEN and CDR2 is SYDVKM. Here the CDR3 reads CASRPASGVRDTQYF. CDR3 in DNA: TGTGCCTCTCGCCCCGCTAGCGGGGTCAGGGATACGCAGTATTTT.

This clone showed up just once. The chain is built from TRBV11-2 and TRBJ1-4; D perhaps matches TRBD1 (6 bases). Germline V CDR1 and CDR2: SGHAT, FQNNGV. Deletions cut 1 base from V and 3 bases from J, with 12 bases between. The CDR3 sequence is 16 residues long. CDR3 coding DNA: TGTGCCAGCAGCTTAGGCAGGGGCTCTGCTAATGAAAAACTGTTTTTT. As protein: CASSLGRGSANEKLFF. The full variable domain, its missing parts supplied by reference TRBV11-2 and TRBJ1-4, is EAGVAQSPRYKIIEKRQSVAFWCNPISGHATLYWYQQILGQGPKLLIQFQNNGVVDDSQLPKDRFSAERLKGVDSTLKIQPAKLEDSAVYLCASSLGRGSANEKLFFGSGTQLSVL.

The rearrangement uses TRBV29-1 and TRBJ2-1, with a possible D match to TRBD2 (6 bases). The CDR3 runs 14 residues. Trimming stripped 5 bases from V and 0 bases from J, with 11 bases between. Germline V lookup: CDR1 SQVTM, CDR2 ANQGSEA. CDR3 residues: CSVLTRLSYNEQFF. The CDR3 DNA reads as TGCAGCGTTCTGACTAGACTCTCCTACAATGAGCAGTTCTTC.

The V and J genes are TRBV6-6 and TRBJ1-5; D is unclear. Germline CDR1 is MNHNY and CDR2 is SVGAGI (reference sequence). This CDR3 spans 14 amino acids. The germline V and J ends were trimmed by 8 bases and 6 bases, with 17 bases remaining between them. CDR3 protein: CASYPSDSSQPQHF. The CDR3 DNA reads TGTGCCAGCTACCCAAGCGACTCCTCTCAGCCCCAGCATTTT.

The chain uses TRBV6-1 and TRBJ1-2; a weak D match, TRBD1 (5 bases). From germline, CDR1 is MNHNS and CDR2 SASEGT. V was shortened by 4 bases and J by 1 base, with 22 bases between the two germline ends. The CDR3 contains 18 residues. CDR3 DNA sequence: TGTGCCAGCAGTGCGCAAACCCAGACAGCCTCCTTTAACTATGGCTACACCTTC. Its translation: CASSAQTQTASFNYGYTF.

The chain carries TRBV2 and TRBJ1-1, with TRBD1 as a possible D gene (6 bases). The V gene's germline CDR1 is SNHLY and CDR2 FYNNEI. Deletions cut 4 bases from V and 3 bases from J, with 9 bases between. The CDR3 sequence is 13 residues long. The CDR3 here is CASSGEGDTEAFF. In nucleotides, the CDR3 is TGTGCCAGCAGTGGCGAGGGGGACACTGAAGCTTTCTTT.

This clone appeared once. The chain uses TRBV19 and TRBJ1-1; TRBD1 might be the D (6 bases). Germline V lookup: CDR1 LNHDA, CDR2 SQIVND (reference sequence). The CDR3 covers 16 residues. V lost 6 bases and J lost 3, with 20 bases in between. CDR3 DNA sequence: TGTGCCAGTAGAGACAGGATCCGGCGGAATTACACTGAAGCTTTCTTT. Amino acids: CASRDRIRRNYTEAFF.

The rearrangement uses TRBV6-6 and TRBJ2-3; TRBD1 matches at 9 bases. Germline V gene sequence: CDR1 MNHNY, CDR2 SVGAGI (reference sequence). This CDR3 comprises 15 residues. J was trimmed by 1 base and V by 5 bases; bases with no gene match: 4. CDR3 in amino acids: CASSPRDRGTDTQYF. The CDR3 coding sequence is TGTGCCAGCAGTCCCCGGGACAGGGGCACAGATACGCAGTATTTT.

The chain uses TRBV2 and TRBJ1-1; unclear D gene. Trimming pared 6 bases from V and 7 bases from J, leaving 24 bases between. The germline gives CDR1 SNHLY, CDR2 FYNNEI. This CDR3 comprises 16 residues. The CDR3 loop reads CASRGVGLVELGEAFF. In nucleotides, the CDR3 is TGTGCCAGCAGGGGAGTAGGGCTCGTCGAACTCGGTGAAGCTTTCTTT.

The J gene is TRBJ1-2, the V gene TRBV28; possible D gene TRBD1, 5 bases. Germline V gene data show CDR1 as MDHEN and CDR2 as SYDVKM. With 2 bases removed from V and 11 bases from J, the gap between germline ends came to 21 bases. This CDR3 spans 15 amino acids. The CDR3 bases are TGTGCCAGCAGTTTAAACTCGGTGGTCCAGGGTGGTTACACCTTC. Encoded protein: CASSLNSVVQGGYTF.

The genes are TRBV2 and TRBJ2-3; 9 bases match TRBD2. Germline loops: CDR1 SNHLY, CDR2 FYNNEI. V trimming: 4 bases; J trimming: 0 bases; junction bases outside the gene matches: 8. CDR3 length: 17 residues. The CDR3 protein is CASSGGYTSGSTDTQYF. CDR3 DNA sequence: TGTGCCAGCAGTGGGGGATATACTAGCGGGAGCACAGATACGCAGTATTTT.

V usage is TRBV5-4 and J usage is TRBJ2-6; D might be TRBD1 (6 bases). Germline assignment: CDR1 SGHNT and CDR2 YYREEE (reference sequence). Trimming removed 1 base from V and 2 bases from J, with 13 bases in between. CDR3 length: 17 residues. This chain's CDR3 is CASSLSPGEPGANVLTF. CDR3 sequence (DNA): TGTGCCAGCAGCTTGTCCCCAGGGGAGCCTGGGGCCAACGTCCTGACTTTC.

The chain employs TRBV5-1 and TRBJ2-1; maybe TRBD2 (5 bases). The germline CDR1 and CDR2 sequences are SGHRS and YFSETQ. There are 15 residues in the CDR3. Trimming shortened V by 3 bases and J by 8 bases, and 18 bases separated the two germline ends. In DNA, the CDR3 is TGCGCCAGCAGCTCAGGACTGGAGCCTCGGGATGAGCAGTTCTTC. Amino acid sequence: CASSSGLEPRDEQFF. The full variable domain, with the rest looked up from reference TRBV5-1 and TRBJ2-1, is KAGVTQTPRYLIKTRGQQVTLSCSPISGHRSVSWYQQTPGQGLQFLFEYFSETQRNKGNFPGRFSGRQFSNSRSEMNVSTLELGDSALYLCASSSGLEPRDEQFFGPGTRLTVL.

The table lists this clone with a few counts. The V and J genes are TRBV5-1 and TRBJ2-1; D is possibly TRBD2 (6 bases). CDR1 is SGHRS, CDR2 YFSETQ, per germline. V lost 4 bases and J 0 bases, leaving 11 bases between the germline ends. The CDR3 is 15 amino acids. The CDR3 region is CASSREMSSYNEQFF. Here the CDR3 DNA reads TGCGCCAGCAGCCGGGAGATGAGCTCCTACAATGAGCAGTTCTTC.

The chain carries TRBV5-6 and TRBJ2-1; TRBD1 is a possible D gene (6 bases). The CDR3 contains 13 residues. Germline lookup yields CDR1 SGHDT and CDR2 YYEEEE. V was pared by 4 bases and J by 7 bases, with 12 bases between. The CDR3, as DNA: TGTGCCAGCAGCCCTGGACAGAATAATGAGCAGTTCTTC. Translating it yields CASSPGQNNEQFF.

The chain's CDR3 is CASSIGGGETQYF. The CDR3 region has the DNA TGTGCCAGCAGCATTGGGGGGGGAGAGACCCAGTACTTC. The rearrangement joins TRBV5-5 to TRBJ2-5; TRBD2 matches 7 bases. The CDR3 extends over 13 amino acids. Losses at the gene ends were 4 bases for V and 4 bases for J; bases not matched to a gene: 4. Per germline, CDR1 SGHKS and CDR2 YYEKEE (reference sequence).

The chain links TRBV6-5 to TRBJ2-7, with a weak D call TRBD1 (6 bases). The CDR3 has 13 amino acids. Germline-derived CDR1 and CDR2 are MNHEY and SVGAGI. V lost 7 bases to trimming and J lost 0 bases, with 10 bases between them. Here the CDR3 DNA reads TGTGCCAGCACCGGGGACACCTCCTACGAGCAGTACTTC. Protein sequence: CASTGDTSYEQYF.

J is TRBJ1-3 and V is TRBV6-5; D perhaps matches TRBD1 (6 bases). The germline V gene encodes CDR1 MNHEY and CDR2 SVGAGI. The V gene lost 4 bases and the J gene lost 0 bases, with 13 bases spanning the gap. This CDR3 contains 16 residues. The CDR3 DNA follows: TGTGCCAGCAGTTTATCAGACAGGCACTCTGGAAACACCATATATTTT. Protein product: CASSLSDRHSGNTIYF.

This clone was detected once. The rearrangement joins TRBV7-9 to TRBJ2-7; 8 bases line up with TRBD1. Germline trimming cut 2 bases from V and 4 bases from J; bases unmatched to any gene: 10. This CDR3 comprises 16 residues. Germline lookup yields CDR1 SEHNR and CDR2 FQNEAQ (reference sequence). CDR3 bases: TGTGCCAGCAGCTTACCCTATCGGGACAGGAGTTACGAGCAGTACTTC. It yields the protein CASSLPYRDRSYEQYF.